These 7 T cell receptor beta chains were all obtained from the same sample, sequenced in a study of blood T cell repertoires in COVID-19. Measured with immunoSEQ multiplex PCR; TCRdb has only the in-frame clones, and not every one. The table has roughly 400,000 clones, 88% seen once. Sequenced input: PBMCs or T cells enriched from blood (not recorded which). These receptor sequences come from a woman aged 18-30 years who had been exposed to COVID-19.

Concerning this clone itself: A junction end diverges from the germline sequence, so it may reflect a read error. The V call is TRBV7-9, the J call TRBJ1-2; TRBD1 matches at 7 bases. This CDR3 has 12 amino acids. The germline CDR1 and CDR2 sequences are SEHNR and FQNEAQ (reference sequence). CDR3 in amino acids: CASSSGGTVSAF. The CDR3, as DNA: TGTGCCAGCAGCTCAGGGGGTACTGTAAGCGCCTTC.

DNA for the CDR3: TGTGCCAGCAGCTTATGGGCGGGAGTTGGAGAGACCCAGTACTTC. This codes for CASSLWAGVGETQYF. The rearrangement links TRBV11-3 to TRBJ2-5, with TRBD2 matching 7 bases. The V and J ends lost 2 bases and 4 bases, in that order; junction bases with no gene match: 7. The CDR3 runs 15 residues. CDR1 is SGHNT and CDR2 is YENEEA in the germline V gene.

In DNA form, the CDR3 reads TGTGCCAGCAGGGACCAGGGGAGTGGGGATACGCAGTATTTT. The encoded protein is CASRDQGSGDTQYF. V gene TRBV9 combines with J gene TRBJ2-3; tentative D call: TRBD1 (6 bases). CDR3 length equals 14 residues. Trimming removed 5 bases at V and 6 bases at J, with 16 bases between. Germline assignment: CDR1 SGDLS and CDR2 YYNGEE.

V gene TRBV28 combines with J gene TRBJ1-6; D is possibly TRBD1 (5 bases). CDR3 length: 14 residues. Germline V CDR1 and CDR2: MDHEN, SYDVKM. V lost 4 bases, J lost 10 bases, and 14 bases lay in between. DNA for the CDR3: TGTGCCAGCAGTTACCGGGGGACCCTATCACCCCTCCACTTT. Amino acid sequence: CASSYRGTLSPLHF.

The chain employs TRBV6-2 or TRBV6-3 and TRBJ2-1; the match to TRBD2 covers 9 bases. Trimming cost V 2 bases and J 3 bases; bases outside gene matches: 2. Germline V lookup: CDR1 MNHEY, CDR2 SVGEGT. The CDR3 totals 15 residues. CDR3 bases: TGTGCCAGCAGTTACGGGACTAGCAGCTACAATGAGCAGTTCTTC. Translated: CASSYGTSSYNEQFF.

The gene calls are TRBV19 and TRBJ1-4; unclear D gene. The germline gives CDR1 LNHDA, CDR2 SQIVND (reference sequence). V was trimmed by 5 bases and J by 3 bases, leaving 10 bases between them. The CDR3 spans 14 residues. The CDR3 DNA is TGTGCCAGTAGTGAGACAACCCCTAATGAAAAACTGTTTTTT. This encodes CASSETTPNEKLFF.

The CDR3 DNA is TGCGCCAGACGAGATCAGCCCCAGCATTTT. Translated, it gives CARRDQPQHF. This chain links TRBV10-1 with TRBJ1-5; D gene unclear. Germline CDR1 WNHNN, CDR2 SYGVQD (reference sequence). CDR3 length: 10 residues. V gave up 9 bases and J gave up 5 bases, with 5 bases separating them.